One sample yielded the 9 T cell receptor beta chains listed below, sequenced in a study of PD-1 blockade in classical Hodgkin lymphoma. Time point given: cycle 4 day 1 (C4D1), after 6 weeks of nivolumab. Every patient experienced relapse after autologous stem cell transplantation, and brentuximab vedotin exposure varied. Thawed PBMCs were the source of CD8+ T cells, obtained through magnetic negative selection. Assay used: immunoSEQ multiplex PCR; TCRdb lists only in-frame clones, some missing. The sample has some 15,000 clones, about 89% seen once; the top ten hold around a sixth. The input for sequencing was CD8+ T cells from blood, taken before the fourth cycle of nivolumab. The receptors were gathered from a human donor with classical Hodgkin lymphoma.

This clone was found a few times. This chain uses TRBV2 with TRBJ1-2; D gene ambiguous. CDR3 size: 12 residues. V shed 7 bases and J shed 4 bases, with 10 bases lying between them. Germline V gives CDR1 SNHLY, CDR2 FYNNEI. In nucleotides, the CDR3 is TGTGCCAGCAATACCGACCCCTATGGCTACACCTTC. This translates into CASNTDPYGYTF.

V and J are TRBV19 and TRBJ2-7; 8 bases are a match to TRBD1. After removal of 6 bases from V and 6 bases from J, the junction contained 7 bases not matched to a gene. The CDR3 is made up of 13 amino acids. CDR1 and CDR2 from the germline V gene are LNHDA and SQIVND (reference sequence). The DNA for the CDR3 is TGTGCCAGTAGCATCCGGGACAGGTTCGAGCAGTACTTC. The encoded protein is CASSIRDRFEQYF.

V gene TRBV7-9 combines with J gene TRBJ2-5; D is uncertain. The CDR3 sequence is 15 residues long. V lost 0 bases, J lost 5 bases, and 13 bases lay in between. From germline, CDR1 is SEHNR and CDR2 FQNEAQ (reference sequence). CDR3 in DNA: TGTGCCAGCAGCTTAGCCTTGGACGGTCCGGAGACCCAGTACTTC. Amino acid sequence: CASSLALDGPETQYF.

The rearrangement joins TRBV5-1 to TRBJ1-3, with a weak D call TRBD1 (6 bases). This CDR3 has 15 residues. Germline CDR1 SGHRS, CDR2 YFSETQ. The germline V and J ends were trimmed by 3 bases and 0 bases, with 10 bases remaining between them. The CDR3, as DNA: TGCGCCAGCAGCTCTGAGGGGGTCTCTGGAAACACCATATATTTT. It is translated as CASSSEGVSGNTIYF. Drawing the rest from reference TRBV5-1 and TRBJ1-3, the complete variable domain is KAGVTQTPRYLIKTRGQQVTLSCSPISGHRSVSWYQQTPGQGLQFLFEYFSETQRNKGNFPGRFSGRQFSNSRSEMNVSTLELGDSALYLCASSSEGVSGNTIYFGEGSWLTVV.

The rearrangement uses TRBV7-9 and TRBJ2-7; tentative D call: TRBD1 (5 bases). Between the trimmed V and J ends, which lost 2 bases and 3 bases, there was a span of 8 bases. This CDR3 has 13 amino acids. Looked up from germline, CDR1 is SEHNR and CDR2 is FQNEAQ (reference sequence). This CDR3 reads CASSLWGNYEQYF. The CDR3 bases are TGTGCCAGCAGCTTATGGGGCAACTACGAGCAGTACTTC.

This sequence joins TRBV19 and TRBJ2-7, with TRBD2 matching 8 bases. Germline V gives CDR1 LNHDA, CDR2 SQIVND (reference sequence). Trimming removed 3 bases from V and 4 bases from J; junction bases left unmatched: 11. This CDR3 has 16 amino acids. The CDR3 loop reads CASSMGSAGVFYEQYF. The CDR3 nucleotides are TGTGCCAGTAGTATGGGATCAGCGGGAGTTTTTTACGAGCAGTACTTC.

This chain joins TRBV7-9 and TRBJ1-4; 7 bases agree with TRBD1. V shed 1 base, J shed 8 bases, and the junction held 10 bases outside the gene matches. The CDR3 is 16 amino acids. CDR1 is SEHNR, CDR2 FQNEAQ, per germline (reference sequence). CDR3 sequence (DNA): TGTGCCAGCAGCTTAGAAACCGGGACAGCTGACGAAAAACTGTTTTTT. Encoded protein: CASSLETGTADEKLFF.

The chain joins TRBV4-1 to TRBJ1-1; D may be TRBD1 (5 bases). The CDR3 runs 14 residues. With 1 base removed from V and 6 bases from J, the gap between germline ends came to 12 bases. The germline gives CDR1 MGHRA, CDR2 YSYEKL. Written as DNA, the CDR3 is TGCGCCAGCAGCCAAGTAGGGGCCGGGCCTGAAGCTTTCTTT. Residues: CASSQVGAGPEAFF.

This rearrangement joins TRBV9 to TRBJ2-1; 8 nucleotides agree with TRBD2. Trimming took 0 bases from V and 6 from J; bases not matched to a gene: 8. Germline CDR1 is SGDLS and CDR2 is YYNGEE. This CDR3 spans 16 amino acids. The CDR3 bases are TGTGCCAGCAGCGTAGCTACGGTGACTAGCGTCAATGAGCAGTTCTTC. Translation: CASSVATVTSVNEQFF.